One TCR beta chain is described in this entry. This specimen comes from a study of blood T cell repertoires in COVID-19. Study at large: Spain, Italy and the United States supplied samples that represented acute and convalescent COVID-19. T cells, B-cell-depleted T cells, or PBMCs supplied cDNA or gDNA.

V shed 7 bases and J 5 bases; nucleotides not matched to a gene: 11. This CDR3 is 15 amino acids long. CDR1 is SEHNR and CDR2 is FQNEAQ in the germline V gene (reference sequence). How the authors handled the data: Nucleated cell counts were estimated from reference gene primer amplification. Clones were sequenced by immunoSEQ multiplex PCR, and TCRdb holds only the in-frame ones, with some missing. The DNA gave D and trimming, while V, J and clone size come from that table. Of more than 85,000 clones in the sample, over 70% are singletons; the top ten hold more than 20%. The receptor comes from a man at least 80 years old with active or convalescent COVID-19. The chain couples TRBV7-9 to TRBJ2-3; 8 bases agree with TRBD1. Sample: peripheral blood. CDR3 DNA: TGTGCCAGCATCCGAGGGGGACAGGCAGGAGATACGCAGTATTTT. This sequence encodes CASIRGGQAGDTQYF.